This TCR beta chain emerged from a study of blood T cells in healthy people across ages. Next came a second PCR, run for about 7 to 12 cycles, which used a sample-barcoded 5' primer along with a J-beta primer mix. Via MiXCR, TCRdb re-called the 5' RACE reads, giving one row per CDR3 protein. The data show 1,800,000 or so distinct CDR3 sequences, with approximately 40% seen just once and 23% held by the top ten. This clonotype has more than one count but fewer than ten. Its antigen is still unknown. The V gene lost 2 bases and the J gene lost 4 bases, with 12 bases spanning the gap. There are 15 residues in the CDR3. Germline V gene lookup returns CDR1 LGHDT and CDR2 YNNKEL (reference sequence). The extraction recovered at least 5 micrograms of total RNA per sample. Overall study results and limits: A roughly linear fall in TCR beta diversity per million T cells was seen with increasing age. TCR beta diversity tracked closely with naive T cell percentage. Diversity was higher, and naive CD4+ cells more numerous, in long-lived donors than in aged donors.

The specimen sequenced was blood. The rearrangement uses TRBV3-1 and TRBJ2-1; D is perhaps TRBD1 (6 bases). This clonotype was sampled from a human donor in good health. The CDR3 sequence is CASSQTAGDYNEQFF. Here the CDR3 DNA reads TGTGCCAGCAGCCAAACGGCAGGGGATTACAATGAGCAGTTCTTC.